This passage covers 9 T cell receptor beta chains from one sample sequenced in a study of blood T cell repertoires in COVID-19. The protocol was immunoSEQ multiplex PCR, while the TCRdb copy is restricted to in-frame clones and leaves out a portion. Of under 450,000 clones detected, approximately 89% appear once; the ten largest clones hold roughly an eighth. The specimen was peripheral blood. These TCRs come from a woman aged 50 to 60 with COVID-19, enrolled during active disease.

The chain is built from TRBV25-1 and TRBJ2-3; 8 nucleotides line up with TRBD1. J lost 4 bases, V lost 7 bases, and 4 bases had no gene match. The germline gives CDR1 MGHDK, CDR2 SYGVNS. This CDR3 comprises 13 residues. CDR3 DNA sequence: TGTGCCAGCATGGCAGGGGGCCCAGATACGCAGTATTTT. This sequence encodes CASMAGGPDTQYF. Supplemented by reference TRBV25-1 and TRBJ2-3, the full variable domain reads EADIYQTPRYLVIGTGKKITLECSQTMGHDKMYWYQQDPGMELHLIHYSYGVNSTEKGDLSSESTVSRIRTEHFPLTLESARPSHTSQYLCASMAGGPDTQYFGPGTRLTVL.

The V and J genes are TRBV27 and TRBJ1-5; the match to TRBD1 covers 7 bases. CDR3 length: 14 amino acids. V shed 4 bases and J 6 bases; nucleotides not matched to a gene: 6. Germline V gene data show CDR1 as MNHEY and CDR2 as SMNVEV (reference sequence). The CDR3 loop is CASSSEGAFQPQHF. In DNA, the CDR3 is TGTGCCAGCAGTTCCGAGGGGGCGTTTCAGCCCCAGCATTTT.

The chain is built from TRBV27 and TRBJ2-7; TRBD1 aligns across 8 bases. With 10 bases clipped from V and 4 bases from J, the junction kept 18 bases outside the gene matches. CDR1 is MNHEY and CDR2 is SMNVEV in the germline V gene (reference sequence). The CDR3 is made up of 16 amino acids. The CDR3 DNA reads as TGTGCCACCCTACGCCTATCGGACAGGGTTGGGTACGAGCAGTACTTC. Residues: CATLRLSDRVGYEQYF.

The chain links TRBV18 to TRBJ2-1; 9 positions match TRBD1. Germline lookup yields CDR1 KGHSH and CDR2 LQKENI. Unmatched junction bases numbered 6, after V lost 3 bases and J lost 9 bases. The CDR3 is 14 residues long. CDR3 amino acids: CASSPRDRDGEQFF. In DNA form, the CDR3 reads TGTGCCAGCTCACCCCGGGACAGGGACGGTGAGCAGTTCTTC.

This chain links TRBV30 with TRBJ1-6; D gene unclear. This CDR3 spans 14 amino acids. V was pared by 1 base and J by 10 bases, with 14 bases between. Looked up from germline, CDR1 is GTSNPN and CDR2 is SVGIG (reference sequence). The CDR3 is CAWSGQRSGSPLHF. DNA of the CDR3: TGTGCCTGGAGTGGTCAGCGGAGTGGATCACCCCTCCACTTT. The full variable domain, completed using reference TRBV30 and TRBJ1-6, is SQTIHQWPATLVQPVGSPLSLECTVEGTSNPNLYWYRQAAGRGLQLLFYSVGIGQISSEVPQNLSASRPQDRQFILSSKKLLLSDSGFYLCAWSGQRSGSPLHFGNGTRLTVT.

The chain recombines TRBV2 with TRBJ1-2; 9 nucleotides align to TRBD1. The CDR3 contains 11 residues. CDR1 is SNHLY, CDR2 FYNNEI, per germline. V was clipped by 8 bases and J by 7 bases; unmatched bases: 2. CDR3 in DNA: TGTGCCAGCGGGACAGGGCTTGGCTACACCTTC. Translating gives CASGTGLGYTF.

J is TRBJ1-2 and V is TRBV11-3; maybe TRBD1 (6 bases). The germline V gene has CDR1 SGHNT and CDR2 YENEEA. The CDR3 loop spans 20 amino acids. V was pared by 0 bases and J by 4 bases, with 27 bases between. The CDR3 coding sequence is TGTGCCAGCAGCTTAGAGGTCGCGGGGGCGGACCCCCCTCGCCTCTATGGCTACACCTTC. This translates into CASSLEVAGADPPRLYGYTF.

V and J are TRBV6-5 and TRBJ2-7; D may be TRBD1 (5 bases). CDR3 length: 14 residues. Germline V gene sequence: CDR1 MNHEY, CDR2 SVGAGI. Trimming took 8 bases from V and 7 from J, leaving 21 bases between them. The CDR3 DNA sequence: TGTGCCAGCGGCCCAAATGCAGGGTCTCGAGAGCAGTACTTC. The encoded protein is CASGPNAGSREQYF.

V usage is TRBV3-1 (or the pseudogene TRBV3-2) and J usage is TRBJ1-5, with TRBD1 identical over 7 bases. Germline CDR1 reads LGHDT; CDR2 reads YNNKEL (reference sequence). V lost 4 bases and J lost 1; bases outside the gene matches: 4. The CDR3 has 15 residues. This CDR3 reads CASSPTGESNQPQHF. The CDR3 DNA reads TGTGCCAGCAGCCCAACAGGGGAAAGCAATCAGCCCCAGCATTTT.